The next 3 T cell receptor beta chains were all read from a single sample in a study of identical twins. TCRdb re-called the 5' RACE reads through MiXCR, storing one row per CDR3 protein. The sample yields 500,000 or so distinct CDR3 sequences, 14% seen once. This sample also belongs to another study, concerning yellow fever vaccine responses in identical twins.

Sequences were obtained from CD4+ T cells sorted from blood. These receptors all stem from a woman aged 18-29 years in good health.

The chain is built from TRBV20-1 and TRBJ2-7; D ambiguous. Germline-derived CDR1 and CDR2 are DFQATT and SNEGSKA (reference sequence). The V end lost 3 bases, the J end lost 6 bases, and 21 bases lay between the germline ends. CDR3 length: 15 amino acids. CDR3 DNA: TGCAGTGCTAGGGAGACGAGGAGAGGTGTTCGCGAGCAGTACTTC. Translated, it gives CSARETRRGVREQYF.

The table lists this clonotype with a few counts. The V and J genes are TRBV11-2 and TRBJ2-7; D is possibly TRBD1 (6 bases). Germline values: CDR1 SGHAT, CDR2 FQNNGV. The CDR3 extends over 13 amino acids. With 6 bases removed from V and 3 bases from J, the gap between germline ends came to 12 bases. The CDR3 loop reads CASSSGVRYEQYF. The CDR3 DNA follows: TGTGCCAGCAGTTCAGGGGTGCGCTACGAGCAGTACTTC.

The rearrangement links TRBV7-2 to TRBJ2-7, with 7 bases lining up with TRBD2. Germline CDR1 SGHTA, CDR2 FQGNSA. V was clipped by 1 base and J by 6 bases; unmatched bases: 9. CDR3 size: 15 residues. This CDR3 reads CASSLDRTRVSEQYF. The CDR3 region has the DNA TGTGCCAGCAGCTTAGACCGGACTAGGGTCTCCGAGCAGTACTTC.